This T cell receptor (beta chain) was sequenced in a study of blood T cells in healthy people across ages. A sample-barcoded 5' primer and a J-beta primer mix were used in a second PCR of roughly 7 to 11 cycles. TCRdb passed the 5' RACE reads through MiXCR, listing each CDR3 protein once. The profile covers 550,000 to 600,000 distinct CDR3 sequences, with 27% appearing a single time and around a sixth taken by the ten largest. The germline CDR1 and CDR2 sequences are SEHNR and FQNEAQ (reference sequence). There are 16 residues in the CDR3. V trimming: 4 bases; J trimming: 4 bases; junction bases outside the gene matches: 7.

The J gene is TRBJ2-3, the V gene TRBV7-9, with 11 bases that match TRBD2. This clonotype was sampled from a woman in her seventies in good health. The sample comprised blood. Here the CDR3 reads CASSSTSGSYPDTQYF. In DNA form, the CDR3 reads TGTGCCAGCAGCTCAACTAGCGGGAGTTACCCAGATACGCAGTATTTT.